The present T cell receptor beta chain was sequenced within a study of shared clonotypes between healthy human individuals. Background on the study: Per-donor plates numbered three CD4 naive, three CD4 memory, two CD8 naive and one CD8 memory. General observations from the study: Depth of sequencing was expected to influence donor clonotype sharing. Limited genetic and exposure-history diversity came from having few donors.

The V and J ends lost 4 bases and 2 bases respectively, with 14 bases between them. Per germline, CDR1 MNHNS and CDR2 SASEGT. The length of the CDR3 is 16 residues. With regard to this clone: The target antigen is unknown.

The data were produced by immunoSEQ multiplex PCR, yet TCRdb's version contains in-frame clones alone and is incomplete. In the table there are more than 2 million clones, 90% to 95% of which are singletons. The specimen was naive CD4+ T cells sorted from blood. Documented subset: CD45RA+ positively selected. The V and J genes are TRBV6-1 and TRBJ1-4; D unresolved. The TCR originated in a man younger than 35 in good health. The CDR3 loop is CASSGLKGRTNEKLFF. DNA for the CDR3: TGTGCCAGCAGTGGTTTGAAGGGCCGGACTAATGAAAAACTGTTTTTT.